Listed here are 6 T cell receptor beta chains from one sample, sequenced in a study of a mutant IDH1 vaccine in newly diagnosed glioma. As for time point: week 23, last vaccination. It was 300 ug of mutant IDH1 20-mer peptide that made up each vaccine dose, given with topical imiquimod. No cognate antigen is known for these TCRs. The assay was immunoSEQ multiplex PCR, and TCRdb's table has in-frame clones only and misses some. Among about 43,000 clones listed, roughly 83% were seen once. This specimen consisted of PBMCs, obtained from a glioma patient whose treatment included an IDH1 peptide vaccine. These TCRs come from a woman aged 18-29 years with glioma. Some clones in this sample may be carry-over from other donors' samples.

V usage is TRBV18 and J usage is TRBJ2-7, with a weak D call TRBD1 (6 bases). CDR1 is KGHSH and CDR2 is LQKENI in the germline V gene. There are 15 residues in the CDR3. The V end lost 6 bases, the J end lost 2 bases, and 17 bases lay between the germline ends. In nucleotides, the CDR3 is TGTGCCAGCTCGGGCCCGGGACACCGAACCTACGAGCAGTACTTC. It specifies CASSGPGHRTYEQYF.

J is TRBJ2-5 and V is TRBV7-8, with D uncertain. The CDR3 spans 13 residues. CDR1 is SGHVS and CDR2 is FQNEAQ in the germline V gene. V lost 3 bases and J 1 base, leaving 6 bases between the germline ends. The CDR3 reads CASSFPSQETQYF. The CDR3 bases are TGTGCCAGCAGCTTTCCCAGCCAAGAGACCCAGTACTTC.

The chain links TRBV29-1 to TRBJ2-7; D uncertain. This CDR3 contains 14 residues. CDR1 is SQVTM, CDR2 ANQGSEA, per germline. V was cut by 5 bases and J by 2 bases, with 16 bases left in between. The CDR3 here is CSVKGTGLAYEQYF. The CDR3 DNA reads TGCAGCGTTAAGGGAACGGGTCTAGCCTACGAGCAGTACTTC.

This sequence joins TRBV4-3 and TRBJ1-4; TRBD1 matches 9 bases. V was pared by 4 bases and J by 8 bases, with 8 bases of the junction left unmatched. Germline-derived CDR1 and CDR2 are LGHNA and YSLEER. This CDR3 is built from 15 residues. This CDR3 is CASSRDRVGSEKLFF. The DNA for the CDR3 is TGCGCCAGCAGCCGGGACAGGGTGGGGTCAGAAAAACTGTTTTTT.

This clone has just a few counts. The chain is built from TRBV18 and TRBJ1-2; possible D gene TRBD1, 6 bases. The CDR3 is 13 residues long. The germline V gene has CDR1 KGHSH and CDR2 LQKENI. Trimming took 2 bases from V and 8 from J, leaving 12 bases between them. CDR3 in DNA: TGTGCCAGCTCACCAAAGGGTACAGGGGGCTACACCTTC. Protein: CASSPKGTGGYTF.

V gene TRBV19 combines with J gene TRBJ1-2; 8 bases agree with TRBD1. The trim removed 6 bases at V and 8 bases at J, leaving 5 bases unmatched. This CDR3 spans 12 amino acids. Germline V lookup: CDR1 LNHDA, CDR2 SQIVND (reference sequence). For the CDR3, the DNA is TGTGCCAGTAGAACCGGGACAGGAGGCTACACCTTC. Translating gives CASRTGTGGYTF.